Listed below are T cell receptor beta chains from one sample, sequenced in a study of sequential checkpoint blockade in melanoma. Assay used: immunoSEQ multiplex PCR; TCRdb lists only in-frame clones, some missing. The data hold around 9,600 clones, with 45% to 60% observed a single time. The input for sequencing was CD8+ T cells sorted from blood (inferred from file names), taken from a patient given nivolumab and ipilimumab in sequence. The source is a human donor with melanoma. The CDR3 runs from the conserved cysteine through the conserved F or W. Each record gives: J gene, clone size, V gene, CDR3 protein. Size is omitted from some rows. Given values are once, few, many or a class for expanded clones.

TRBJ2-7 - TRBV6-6 CASSPTEHYEQYF
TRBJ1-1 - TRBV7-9 CASSLAQGDTEAFF
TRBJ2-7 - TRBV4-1 CASSQYFGDRGSYEQYF
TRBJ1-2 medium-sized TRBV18 CASSPPTESYGYTF
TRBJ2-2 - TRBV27 CASRQGTNTGELFF
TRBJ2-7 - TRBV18 CASSPQTVAGGDTYEQYF
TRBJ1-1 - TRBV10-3 CAISESGAGEAFF
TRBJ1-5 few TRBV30 CAWGGQGKIQPQHF
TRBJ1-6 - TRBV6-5 CASSGQDNSPLHF
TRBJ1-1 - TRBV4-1 CASREQGIGTEAFF
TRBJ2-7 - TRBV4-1 CASSQTGSYEQYF
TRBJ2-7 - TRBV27 CASSYGQGRIYEQYF
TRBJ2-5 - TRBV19 CASSIGVAGAFETQYF
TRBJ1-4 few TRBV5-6 CASSAGFLNEKLFF
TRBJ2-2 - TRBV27 CASSPAGAYTGELFF
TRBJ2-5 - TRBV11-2 CASSPRRTQYF
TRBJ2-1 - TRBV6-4 CASSLSGGEDNEQFF
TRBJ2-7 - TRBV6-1 CASSSDRAENEQYF
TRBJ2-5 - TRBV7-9 CASRGLAGEETQYF
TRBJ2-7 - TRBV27 CASSLATGGRSYEQYF
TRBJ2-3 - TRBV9 CASSVKQGGGWADTQYF
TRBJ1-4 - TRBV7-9 CASRPGLNEKLFF
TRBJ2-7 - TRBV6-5 CASSYSRPYYEQYF
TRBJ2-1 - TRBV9 CASSVGGVSVNEQFF
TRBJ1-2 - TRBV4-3 CASSRQETEFINYGYTF
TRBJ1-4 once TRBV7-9 CASSYPPGTPRATNEKLFF
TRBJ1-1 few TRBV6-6 CASTEVPNTEAFF
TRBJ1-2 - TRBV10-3 CASSYSRGMGGYTF
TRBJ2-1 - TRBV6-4 CASSDPGQDHNEQFF
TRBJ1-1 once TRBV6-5 CASRLQGSNTEAFF
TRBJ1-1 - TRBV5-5 CASSQTEGDTEAFF
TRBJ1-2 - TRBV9 CASSPRDREVGGYGYTF